This record covers a single T cell receptor (beta chain). This sample was taken from a study of OX40 agonist ivuxolimab in advanced cancers. The wider study: Dose-escalation patients suffered from hepatocellular carcinoma, melanoma, renal cell or head and neck cancer.

In germline, CDR1 is SGHNT, CDR2 YYREEE (reference sequence). Trimming cost V 4 bases and J 2 bases; bases outside gene matches: 10. The CDR3 has 19 residues. Data came from immunoSEQ multiplex PCR; TCRdb stores just in-frame clones and leaves some out. The sample records 65,000 to 95,000 clones, around 89% being singletons. The V and J genes are TRBV5-4 and TRBJ2-3; 16 bases are a match to TRBD2. This receptor was obtained from an adult with an advanced solid tumor such as melanoma, head and neck, liver or kidney cancer. The sequences come from CD4+ or CD8+ T cells sorted from blood, collected in a trial of the OX40 agonist ivuxolimab. This CDR3 reads CASSTGLAGGSLLTDTQYF. DNA of the CDR3: TGTGCCAGCAGCACGGGACTAGCGGGGGGGAGCCTTCTCACAGATACGCAGTATTTT.